This is a list of T cell receptor beta chains from one sample in a study of blood T cell repertoires in COVID-19. Some clones are missing from TCRdb's copy, which holds only in-frame ones; the method was immunoSEQ multiplex PCR. In the table there are some 200,000 clones, 75% to 85% of which are singletons. The sample taken for sequencing was peripheral blood. These receptors were obtained from a woman between 65 and 79 years old with COVID-19, enrolled during active disease. The CDR3 runs from the conserved cysteine through the conserved F or W. D genes are given only for firm matches. Size values are once, few and many counts, or a class for expanded clones, and some rows have none.

D: TRBD2
V: TRBV3-1/TRBV3-2
size: .
J: TRBJ2-1
DNA: TGTGCCAGCAGCCAAGATTGGGCGGGGGGGTACAATGAGCAGTTCTTC
CDR3: CASSQDWAGGYNEQFF

D: .
V: TRBV5-6
size: .
J: TRBJ1-1
DNA: TGTGCCAGCAGCTTTAGGACAGCATCGAACACTGAAGCTTTCTTT
CDR3: CASSFRTASNTEAFF

D: .
V: TRBV11-1
size: .
J: TRBJ2-1
DNA: TGTGCCAGCAGCGAAGAACAGAATGAGCAGTTCTTC
CDR3: CASSEEQNEQFF

D: .
V: TRBV19
size: .
J: TRBJ1-5
DNA: TGTGCCAGTAGTCTCGGGAGGACAGCCTACAATCAGCCCCAGCATTTT
CDR3: CASSLGRTAYNQPQHF

D: TRBD1
V: TRBV18
size: .
J: TRBJ2-7
DNA: TGTGCCAGCTCAACAGTCGAGACAGGGGCCGAGCAGTACTTC
CDR3: CASSTVETGAEQYF

D: .
V: TRBV7-9
size: few
J: TRBJ2-2
DNA: TGTGCCAGCAGCTTGGCAGGGGTCTACACCGGGGAGCTGTTTTTT
CDR3: CASSLAGVYTGELFF

D: .
V: TRBV6-2/TRBV6-3
size: .
J: TRBJ1-2
DNA: TGTGCCAGCGGCCCACGGGGGGCGAGGGATGGCTACACCTTC
CDR3: CASGPRGARDGYTF

D: .
V: TRBV6-5
size: few
J: TRBJ1-1
DNA: TGTGCCAGCCTAAGGGGTAAGACTGAAGCTTTCTTT
CDR3: CASLRGKTEAFF

D: .
V: TRBV19
size: .
J: TRBJ1-2
DNA: TGTGCCAGTAGTATAGGGGCGGACAGACCATATGGCTACACCTTC
CDR3: CASSIGADRPYGYTF

D: .
V: TRBV6-6
size: .
J: TRBJ1-2
DNA: TGTGCCAGCAGTTACTTGAGTGGCTACACCTTC
CDR3: CASSYLSGYTF

D: TRBD1
V: TRBV29-1
size: .
J: TRBJ1-2
DNA: TGCAGCGTTGAAGAATGGGAAATGGACAGGGACACTAACTATGGCTACACCTTC
CDR3: CSVEEWEMDRDTNYGYTF

D: .
V: TRBV5-1
size: .
J: TRBJ1-1
DNA: TGCGCCAGCAGCTCCTTCAGGGCCGAGAACACTGAAGCTTTCTTT
CDR3: CASSSFRAENTEAFF

D: .
V: TRBV20-1
size: few
J: TRBJ1-5
DNA: TGCAGTGCTGGTGTCAGTCAGGGAGGGCAGCCCCAGCATTTT
CDR3: CSAGVSQGGQPQHF

D: TRBD2
V: TRBV7-2
size: .
J: TRBJ2-5
DNA: TGTGCCAGCAGCTTAGGCCTAGCGGGACAAGAGACCCAGTACTTC
CDR3: CASSLGLAGQETQYF

D: .
V: TRBV25-1
size: .
J: TRBJ1-5
DNA: TGTGCCAGCAGTGGACGCAGGGGAGAGCCCCAGCATTTT
CDR3: CASSGRRGEPQHF

D: .
V: TRBV4-2
size: few
J: TRBJ2-7
DNA: TGTGCCAGCAGCCAAGTTATGGGGGCGGAAGAGCAGTACTTC
CDR3: CASSQVMGAEEQYF

D: TRBD2
V: TRBV9
size: .
J: TRBJ2-4
DNA: TGTGCCAGCAGCTATAGTTACGGGGAGGGAAACATTCAGTACTTC
CDR3: CASSYSYGEGNIQYF

D: .
V: TRBV12-3/TRBV12-4
size: .
J: TRBJ2-1
DNA: TGTGCCAGCAGTCAGGACGGGGTAAATGAGCAGTTCTTC
CDR3: CASSQDGVNEQFF

D: TRBD2
V: TRBV29-1
size: .
J: TRBJ2-5
DNA: TGCAGCGCTCGACTAGCGGGGGGGCGAGGGACCCAGTACTTC
CDR3: CSARLAGGRGTQYF

D: .
V: TRBV7-2
size: .
J: TRBJ1-2
DNA: TGTGCCAGCAGCCGGGACAAGGGACCCTCCTCCTACACCTTC
CDR3: CASSRDKGPSSYTF

D: .
V: TRBV5-6
size: .
J: TRBJ1-5
DNA: TGTGCCAGCAGCTTGTCGCTTGGGGCAGTTCGTCAGCCCCAGCATTTT
CDR3: CASSLSLGAVRQPQHF

D: .
V: TRBV7-2
size: .
J: TRBJ2-1
DNA: TGTGCCAGCAGCTTAAACAGCGGTAACAATGAGCAGTTCTTC
CDR3: CASSLNSGNNEQFF

D: .
V: TRBV5-1
size: .
J: TRBJ1-2
DNA: TGCGCCAGCAGCTCGCGGGGTGGCTACACCTTC
CDR3: CASSSRGGYTF

D: TRBD2
V: TRBV7-9
size: .
J: TRBJ2-5
DNA: TGTGCCAGCAGCACCCTACTAGCGGGGGGGCTCGAAGAGACCCAGTACTTC
CDR3: CASSTLLAGGLEETQYF

D: TRBD2
V: TRBV5-8
size: .
J: TRBJ2-1
DNA: TGTGCCAGCAGCTTGGATCTGGGGACTACGGAAATCAATGAGCAGTTCTTC
CDR3: CASSLDLGTTEINEQFF

D: TRBD1
V: TRBV4-3
size: .
J: TRBJ1-5
DNA: TGCGCCAGCAGCTTGGACAGGTTATCCAATCAGCCCCAGCATTTT
CDR3: CASSLDRLSNQPQHF

D: .
V: TRBV5-5
size: .
J: TRBJ1-5
DNA: TGTGCCAGCAGCTTGATCGCCGGGACTCGGAATCAGCCCCAGCATTTT
CDR3: CASSLIAGTRNQPQHF

D: .
V: TRBV18
size: .
J: TRBJ1-1
DNA: TGTGCCAGCTCAGGGGGGAGGGGCACTGAAGCTTTCTTT
CDR3: CASSGGRGTEAFF

D: TRBD1
V: TRBV7-8
size: .
J: TRBJ1-2
DNA: TGTGCCAGCAGCCCTGGACAGGGGATTTCTGGCTATGGCTACACCTTC
CDR3: CASSPGQGISGYGYTF

D: TRBD2
V: TRBV7-7
size: .
J: TRBJ2-7
DNA: TGTGCTAGCAGCTTAGCCCTGTGTAGCGGGAAGGAGCAGTACTTC
CDR3: CASSLALCSGKEQYF

D: TRBD2
V: TRBV7-2
size: .
J: TRBJ2-7
DNA: TGTGCCAGCAGCTTAGCGACTAGCGGGATTGTTAACGAGCAGTACTTC
CDR3: CASSLATSGIVNEQYF

D: TRBD1
V: TRBV27
size: .
J: TRBJ2-7
DNA: TGTGCCAGCACCGCCGGGACAGGGTCCTACGAGCAGTACTTC
CDR3: CASTAGTGSYEQYF

D: TRBD1
V: TRBV29-1
size: .
J: TRBJ2-1
DNA: TGCAGCGCCTGGACAGGGCCCTACAATGAGCAGTTCTTC
CDR3: CSAWTGPYNEQFF

D: .
V: TRBV6-5
size: .
J: TRBJ1-2
DNA: TGTGCCAGCAGTTACCCGCAGGCCTATGGCTACACCTTC
CDR3: CASSYPQAYGYTF

D: .
V: TRBV7-2
size: .
J: TRBJ2-3
DNA: TGTGCCAGCAGCTTATCGACGGTGGCGGGGCAGTATTTT
CDR3: CASSLSTVAGQYF

D: TRBD1
V: TRBV5-4
size: .
J: TRBJ2-4
DNA: TGTGCCAGCAGCCCCCGACAGGGGGCGAACATTCAGTACTTC
CDR3: CASSPRQGANIQYF

D: .
V: TRBV3-1/TRBV3-2
size: .
J: TRBJ2-7
DNA: TGTGCCAGCAGCCAAGGGGCCGGGGGCTCCTACGAGCAGTACTTC
CDR3: CASSQGAGGSYEQYF

D: TRBD1
V: TRBV7-2
size: .
J: TRBJ1-5
DNA: TGTGCCAGCAGCCCGGGGACAGGCGTTAGCAATCAGCCCCAGCATTTT
CDR3: CASSPGTGVSNQPQHF

D: .
V: TRBV5-6
size: .
J: TRBJ2-1
DNA: TGTGCCAGCAGCTTGGACAGAAACAATGAGCAGTTCTTC
CDR3: CASSLDRNNEQFF

D: TRBD1
V: TRBV5-4
size: .
J: TRBJ1-1
DNA: TGTGCCAGCAGCTTAATGACAGGGGGGGAAGCTTTCTTT
CDR3: CASSLMTGGEAFF

D: TRBD2
V: TRBV3-1/TRBV3-2
size: .
J: TRBJ2-5
DNA: TGTGCCGGCAGCCAAGATCTAGCGGGGGGGCCCCAGTACTTC
CDR3: CAGSQDLAGGPQYF

D: .
V: TRBV9
size: .
J: TRBJ1-1
DNA: TGTGCCAGTCAAGGCAGGGGCACTGAAGCTTTCTTT
CDR3: CASQGRGTEAFF

D: .
V: TRBV6-5
size: .
J: TRBJ1-1
DNA: TGTGCCAGCAGTTACGGCAGCGCAACGGGCACTGAAGCTTTCTTT
CDR3: CASSYGSATGTEAFF

D: TRBD2
V: TRBV3-1/TRBV3-2
size: .
J: TRBJ2-1
DNA: TGTGCCAGCAGCCAAGAGGCTAGCGGTACCTACAATGAGCAGTTCTTC
CDR3: CASSQEASGTYNEQFF

D: TRBD1
V: TRBV19
size: .
J: TRBJ1-2
DNA: TGTGCCAGTAGTATTACAGGGGATGGCTACACCTTC
CDR3: CASSITGDGYTF

D: TRBD2
V: TRBV6-2/TRBV6-3
size: .
J: TRBJ2-5
DNA: TGTGCCAGCAGTTACTTCGGACTAGCGGGAGAGACCCAGTACTTC
CDR3: CASSYFGLAGETQYF

D: TRBD1
V: TRBV5-8
size: .
J: TRBJ1-5
DNA: TGTGCCAGCAGCTCCAGGGGGCAAGTTGGTCAGCCCCAGCATTTT
CDR3: CASSSRGQVGQPQHF

D: TRBD2
V: TRBV5-4
size: .
J: TRBJ2-1
DNA: TGTGCCAGCAGCTCCAAGACTAGCTTACCTTCCTACAATGAGCAGTTCTTC
CDR3: CASSSKTSLPSYNEQFF

D: .
V: TRBV6-6
size: .
J: TRBJ1-6
DNA: TGTGCCAGCAGCCTCACAGGATATAATTCACCCCTCCACTTT
CDR3: CASSLTGYNSPLHF

D: .
V: TRBV3-1/TRBV3-2
size: .
J: TRBJ2-7
DNA: TGTGCCAGCAGCCAAGGGCTAGGCGAGCAGTACTTC
CDR3: CASSQGLGEQYF

D: .
V: TRBV21-1
size: .
J: TRBJ2-2
DNA: TGTGCCAGCAGCACCACATCTCGGATTTTCCTGGGAGTGGGGGAGCTGTTTTTT
CDR3: CASSTTSRIFLGVGELFF

D: .
V: TRBV3-1/TRBV3-2
size: few
J: TRBJ2-1
DNA: TGTGCCAGCAGCATAACCGGAGCGGGTTTATACAATGAGCAGTTCTTC
CDR3: CASSITGAGLYNEQFF